A single sample is the source of the 6 T cell receptor beta chains below, sequenced in a study of blood T cell repertoires in COVID-19 (dated by TCRdb to about 2020). Library preparation was by the immunoSEQ multiplex PCR assay. The table comes from immuneACCESS by way of TCRdb, which keeps in-frame sequences with V and J called. Part of the clones is missing from these tables; in studies checked, under half for an unresolved V gene and the rest for unknown reasons. For this sample the table gives fewer than 400,000 clones, of which roughly 89% were detected only once. The top ten hold less than 2% of the sample. The sample consisted of PBMCs or T cells enriched from blood (not recorded which). The receptor set was obtained from a woman under 40 who had recovered from COVID-19.

The rearrangement joins TRBV10-3 to TRBJ2-7; 10 positions agree with TRBD2. J was trimmed by 3 bases and V by 2 bases; bases with no gene match: 7. CDR3 length: 16 residues. Germline V lookup: CDR1 ENHRY, CDR2 SYGVKD. CDR3: CAISEGSGRTIYEQYF. CDR3 sequence (DNA): TGTGCCATCAGTGAGGGTAGCGGGAGGACTATCTACGAGCAGTACTTC.

The CDR3 reads CASSVDLAGTQNTIYF. In DNA form, the CDR3 reads TGTGCCAGCAGCGTAGATCTCGCTGGGACACAAAACACCATATATTTT. The chain joins TRBV9 to TRBJ1-3; weak D call: TRBD1 (6 bases). CDR3 size: 16 residues. Deletions cut 0 bases from V and 6 bases from J, with 16 bases between. CDR1 and CDR2 from the germline V gene are SGDLS and YYNGEE.

The chain links TRBV6-5 to TRBJ2-3, with D perhaps TRBD1 (6 bases). The CDR3 sequence is 15 residues long. In germline, CDR1 is MNHEY, CDR2 SVGAGI. The V gene lost 3 bases and the J gene lost 0 bases, with 10 bases spanning the gap. DNA for the CDR3: TGTGCCAGCAGTTATTTTCAGGGGAGCACAGATACGCAGTATTTT. This translates into CASSYFQGSTDTQYF.

The chain carries TRBV27 and TRBJ1-2; TRBD1 aligns across 8 bases. The length of the CDR3 is 15 residues. Germline CDR1 and CDR2: MNHEY and SMNVEV (reference sequence). J gave up 2 bases and V 3 bases, and 5 bases lay outside the gene matches. The CDR3 loop is CASSFSTGGNYGYTF. The CDR3 region has the DNA TGTGCCAGCAGTTTTTCTACAGGGGGGAACTATGGCTACACCTTC.

This clone came up a few times. The chain recombines TRBV19 with TRBJ1-2; D unresolved. Germline CDR1 reads LNHDA; CDR2 reads SQIVND (reference sequence). This CDR3 contains 13 residues. V was shortened by 0 bases and J by 1 base, with 3 bases between the two germline ends. The CDR3 nucleotides read TGTGCCAGTAGTATAGACGTTAACTATGGCTACACCTTC. It encodes CASSIDVNYGYTF.

This sequence joins TRBV2 and TRBJ1-1; D unclear. V was pared by 1 base and J by 0 bases, with 12 bases between. Germline loops: CDR1 SNHLY, CDR2 FYNNEI. The CDR3 length is 16 residues. CDR3 nucleotide sequence: TGTGCCAGCAGTGAAGTCAGGATTGTCGTGAACACTGAAGCTTTCTTT. Translated, it gives CASSEVRIVVNTEAFF.